The clone carrying this TCR beta chain was picked up one time. Trimming left V 4 bases short and J 5 bases short, with 14 bases between. CDR3 size: 14 residues. Germline V CDR1 and CDR2: SGHRS, YFSETQ. These data originate in a study of blood T cell repertoires in COVID-19. Authors' processing steps: Amplified reference gene primers provided the basis for estimating nucleated cell counts. Sequenced by immunoSEQ multiplex PCR; TCRdb stores in-frame clones only, minus some. V, J and clone size were drawn from that table, and D and trimming were deduced from the DNA. The table has around 100,000 clones, 85% to 95% seen once.

Sequencing was carried out using peripheral blood. This sequence joins TRBV5-1 and TRBJ2-3; D is perhaps TRBD2 (5 bases). The TCR originated in a man aged 50 to 59 with active COVID-19. The DNA of the CDR3 is TGCGCCAGCAGCCTAGGACTCCCCGAAGATACGCAGTATTTT. Protein sequence: CASSLGLPEDTQYF. The full variable domain, completed using reference TRBV5-1 and TRBJ2-3, is KAGVTQTPRYLIKTRGQQVTLSCSPISGHRSVSWYQQTPGQGLQFLFEYFSETQRNKGNFPGRFSGRQFSNSRSEMNVSTLELGDSALYLCASSLGLPEDTQYFGPGTRLTVL.